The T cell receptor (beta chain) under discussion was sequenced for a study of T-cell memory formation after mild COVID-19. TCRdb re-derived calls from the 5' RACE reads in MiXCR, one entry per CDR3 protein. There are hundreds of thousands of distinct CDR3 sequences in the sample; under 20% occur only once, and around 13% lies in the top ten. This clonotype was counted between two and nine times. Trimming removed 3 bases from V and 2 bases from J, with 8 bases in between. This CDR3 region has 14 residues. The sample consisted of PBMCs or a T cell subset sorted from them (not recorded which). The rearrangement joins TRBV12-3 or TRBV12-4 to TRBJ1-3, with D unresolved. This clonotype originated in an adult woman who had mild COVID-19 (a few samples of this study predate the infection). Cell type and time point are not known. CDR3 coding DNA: TGTGCCAGCAGTTTTCAAGTACCTGGAAACACCATATATTTT. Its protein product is CASSFQVPGNTIYF.